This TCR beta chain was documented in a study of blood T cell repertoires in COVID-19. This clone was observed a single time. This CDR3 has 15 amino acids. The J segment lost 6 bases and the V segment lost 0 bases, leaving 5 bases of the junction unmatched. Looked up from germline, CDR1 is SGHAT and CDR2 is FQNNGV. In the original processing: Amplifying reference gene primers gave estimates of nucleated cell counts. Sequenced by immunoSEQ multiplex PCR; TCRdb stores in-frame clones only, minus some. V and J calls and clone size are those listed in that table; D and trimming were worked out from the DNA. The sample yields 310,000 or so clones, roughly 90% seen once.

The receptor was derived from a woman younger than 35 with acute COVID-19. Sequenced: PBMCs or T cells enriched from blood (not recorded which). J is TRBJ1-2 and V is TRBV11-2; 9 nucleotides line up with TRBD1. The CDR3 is CASSLETGTGNGYTF. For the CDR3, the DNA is TGTGCCAGCAGCTTAGAGACGGGGACAGGGAATGGCTACACCTTC.